These 14 T cell receptor beta chains originate from one sample sequenced in a study of T cell repertoires in cytomegalovirus infection. TCRdb recomputed calls from the reads with MiXCR, one row per CDR3 protein. The data hold about 900,000 distinct CDR3 sequences, with roughly 30% observed a single time. These TCRs' antigens remain unknown. The specimen was cultured CD8+ T cells from PBMCs, collected from culture after CMV antigen stimulation. The receptors come from a human donor in good health (CMV status not recorded). Some clones in this sample may be carry-over from other donors' samples.

This clonotype turned up a few times. V and J are TRBV28 and TRBJ1-3; maybe TRBD1 (6 bases). Deletions cut 5 bases from V and 2 bases from J, with 16 bases between. This CDR3 is built from 16 residues. The germline V gene encodes CDR1 MDHEN and CDR2 SYDVKM. CDR3 protein: CASSPRGAHTGNTIYF. The CDR3, as DNA: TGTGCCAGCAGTCCCCGGGGGGCTCATACTGGAAACACCATATATTTT.

The chain combines TRBV6-6 with TRBJ1-2; no definite D call. Germline loops: CDR1 MNHNY, CDR2 SVGAGI (reference sequence). The V and J ends lost 7 bases and 3 bases respectively, with 12 bases between them. The CDR3 is 13 residues long. The CDR3: CASILRTDYGYTF. The CDR3 DNA follows: TGTGCCAGCATTCTACGGACCGACTATGGCTACACCTTC.

This clonotype was seen ten or more times. The V and J genes are TRBV6-6 and TRBJ1-5; no reliable D call. Germline V gives CDR1 MNHNY, CDR2 SVGAGI (reference sequence). Trimming removed 2 bases at V and 7 bases at J, with 12 bases between. The CDR3 sequence is 14 residues long. CDR3 sequence: CASSYSELPQPQHF. CDR3 nucleotide sequence: TGTGCCAGCAGTTACAGTGAACTTCCCCAGCCCCAGCATTTT.

The chain couples TRBV5-5 to TRBJ2-2; the match to TRBD1 covers 8 bases. V shed 0 bases, J shed 6 bases, and the junction held 10 bases outside the gene matches. This CDR3 region has 17 residues. Germline V gene lookup returns CDR1 SGHKS and CDR2 YYEKEE (reference sequence). CDR3 protein: CASSLDRTGIFSGELFF. The CDR3 bases are TGTGCCAGCAGCTTGGACAGGACAGGGATCTTCTCCGGGGAGCTGTTTTTT.

This clonotype was counted only a few times. The genes are TRBV28 and TRBJ2-1, with 9 bases aligning to TRBD1. V shed 6 bases and J 6 bases; nucleotides not matched to a gene: 9. The CDR3 is made up of 15 amino acids. CDR1 MDHEN and CDR2 SYDVKM come from the germline V gene. The CDR3 DNA follows: TGTGCCAGCAGGGACCGGGACAGGGTATTCAATGAGCAGTTCTTC. It yields the protein CASRDRDRVFNEQFF.

The chain employs TRBV12-3 or TRBV12-4 and TRBJ2-1; 13 bases agree with TRBD2. Losses at the gene ends were 4 bases for V and 7 bases for J; bases not matched to a gene: 4. CDR3 size: 15 residues. The DNA of the CDR3 is TGTGCCAGCAGTTGGATACTAGCGGGGGGGAATGAGCAGTTCTTC. Residues: CASSWILAGGNEQFF.

This clonotype was counted ten times or more. This CDR3 is CASSSVGETQYF. The CDR3 nucleotides are TGTGCCAGCAGTTCCGTGGGGGAGACCCAGTACTTC. V gene TRBV28 combines with J gene TRBJ2-5; D not certain. V was shortened by 4 bases and J by 5 bases, with 8 bases between the two germline ends. The CDR3 is 12 amino acids. Germline CDR1 and CDR2: MDHEN and SYDVKM.

This clonotype occurred a few times. The chain has TRBV2 and TRBJ2-2, with D perhaps TRBD1 (5 bases). Germline values: CDR1 SNHLY, CDR2 FYNNEI. CDR3 length: 16 residues. V lost 5 bases to trimming and J lost 2 bases, with 15 bases between them. The CDR3 DNA reads as TGTGCCAGCAGTCACCCCTCAGACAGTAACACCGGGGAGCTGTTTTTT. It yields the protein CASSHPSDSNTGELFF.

This clonotype showed up just a few times. This chain connects TRBV29-1 to TRBJ1-2; a possible D gene is TRBD1 (5 bases). This CDR3 is built from 15 residues. CDR1 and CDR2 from the germline V gene are SQVTM and ANQGSEA. The V end lost 5 bases, the J end lost 4 bases, and 20 bases lay between the germline ends. The CDR3 nucleotides are TGCAGCGTTCCCACCCTACATGCAGGGTCCTATGGCTACACCTTC. This encodes CSVPTLHAGSYGYTF.

This clonotype was recorded only once. The chain combines TRBV19 with TRBJ2-7, with D maybe TRBD1 (6 bases). CDR3 size: 18 residues. The germline CDR1 and CDR2 sequences are LNHDA and SQIVND (reference sequence). V was pared by 3 bases and J by 4 bases, with 25 bases between. In nucleotides, the CDR3 is TGTGCCAGTAGTATCTCTACCTCATTACTTATCCAGGGGTACGAGCAGTACTTC. Translation: CASSISTSLLIQGYEQYF.

The chain employs TRBV27 and TRBJ1-2; 7 bases agree with TRBD1. Trimming took 7 bases from V and 6 from J; bases not matched to a gene: 8. CDR1 MNHEY and CDR2 SMNVEV come from the germline V gene (reference sequence). The CDR3 covers 13 residues. The CDR3 sequence is CASMRGGGNGYTF. The CDR3 DNA follows: TGTGCCAGCATGAGAGGGGGCGGGAATGGCTACACCTTC.

This rearrangement joins TRBV19 to TRBJ2-7, with a tentative D call TRBD2 (7 bases). Between the trimmed V and J ends, which lost 3 bases and 4 bases, there was a span of 16 bases. The germline CDR1 and CDR2 sequences are LNHDA and SQIVND (reference sequence). The CDR3 consists of 15 residues. The CDR3 DNA sequence: TGTGCCAGTAGTATCTCCTCGGGGGGCCAGTACGAGCAGTACTTC. This gives the protein CASSISSGGQYEQYF.

The chain has TRBV27 and TRBJ2-1, with unresolved D. The germline gives CDR1 MNHEY, CDR2 SMNVEV (reference sequence). CDR3 length: 16 amino acids. Trimming left V 6 bases short and J 8 bases short, with 23 bases between. This CDR3 is CASSLVAGNEVDEQFF. The CDR3 DNA follows: TGTGCCAGCAGCCTCGTTGCAGGCAACGAGGTGGATGAGCAGTTCTTC.

This clonotype appeared a few times. The chain is built from TRBV20-1 and TRBJ2-1; D unresolved. Germline CDR1 is DFQATT and CDR2 is SNEGSKA (reference sequence). This CDR3 contains 16 residues. Trimming left V 6 bases short and J 2 bases short, with 20 bases between. The CDR3 reads CSAFTATSVAYNEQFF. CDR3 nucleotide sequence: TGCAGTGCCTTCACAGCCACCTCTGTCGCCTACAATGAGCAGTTCTTC.